The 22 T cell receptor beta chains below were found in one sample sequenced in a study of blood T cells in healthy people across ages. Combining a sample-barcoded 5' primer with a J-beta primer mix, a second PCR ran for roughly 6 to 12 cycles. TCRdb re-called the 5' RACE reads through MiXCR, storing one row per CDR3 protein. The repertoire has some 700,000 distinct CDR3 sequences, approximately 21% of them found once; the top ten carry 22%. The sequenced sample consisted of blood. Every receptor here comes from a man aged 65 to 79 in good health.

The genes are TRBV6-1 and TRBJ2-5; TRBD1 matches 8 bases. The CDR3 contains 16 residues. V lost 3 bases and J lost 13; bases outside the gene matches: 19. From germline, CDR1 is MNHNS and CDR2 SASEGT. The CDR3 reads CASSDRGRISSYERYF. Written as DNA, the CDR3 is TGTGCCAGCAGTGACAGGGGGCGAATCAGCTCCTACGAGCGGTACTTC.

This clonotype turned up a few times. V usage is TRBV13 and J usage is TRBJ2-3, with 10 bases matching TRBD2. Germline CDR1 reads PRHDT; CDR2 reads FYEKMQ (reference sequence). Trimming removed 1 base from V and 1 base from J; junction bases left unmatched: 5. The CDR3 runs 17 residues. The CDR3, as DNA: TGTGCCAGCAGCTTAGCTCTCACTAGCGGGGGCACAGATACGCAGTATTTT. It yields the protein CASSLALTSGGTDTQYF.

This clonotype turned up a few times. The chain has TRBV19 and TRBJ1-3; D is perhaps TRBD1 (5 bases). The germline CDR1 and CDR2 sequences are LNHDA and SQIVND (reference sequence). The CDR3 runs to 15 residues. Trimming left V 5 bases short and J 0 bases short, with 11 bases between. CDR3 sequence reads: CASSQQDLSGNTIYF. In nucleotides, the CDR3 is TGTGCCAGTAGTCAACAGGACCTCTCTGGAAACACCATATATTTT. The full variable domain, with the rest looked up from reference TRBV19 and TRBJ1-3, is DGGITQSPKYLFRKEGQNVTLSCEQNLNHDAMYWYRQDPGQGLRLIYYSQIVNDFQKGDIAEGYSVSREKKESFPLTVTSAQKNPTAFYLCASSQQDLSGNTIYFGEGSWLTVV.

V is TRBV11-3 and J is TRBJ2-1; a weak D match, TRBD1 (5 bases). The CDR3 runs to 16 residues. The germline CDR1 and CDR2 sequences are SGHNT and YENEEA. The germline V and J ends were trimmed by 1 base and 6 bases, with 16 bases remaining between them. CDR3 amino acids: CASSLAWTLRSNEQFF. The CDR3 region has the DNA TGTGCCAGCAGCTTAGCGTGGACACTCCGATCCAATGAGCAGTTCTTC.

Only a few counts were recorded for this clonotype. This rearrangement joins TRBV29-1 to TRBJ2-3; D is possibly TRBD1 or TRBD2 (5 bases each). The germline gives CDR1 SQVTM, CDR2 ANQGSEA. V was trimmed by 7 bases and J by 2 bases, leaving 7 bases between them. This CDR3 is 11 amino acids long. The chain's CDR3 is CSGGTTDTQYF. The DNA of the CDR3 is TGCAGCGGGGGGACCACAGATACGCAGTATTTT.

The chain combines TRBV6-2 or TRBV6-3 with TRBJ2-1; D not resolved. Germline V gene data show CDR1 as MNHEY and CDR2 as SVGEGT. The CDR3 runs to 15 residues. Between the trimmed V and J ends, which lost 2 bases and 0 bases, there was a span of 8 bases. DNA for the CDR3: TGTGCCAGCAGTTACGTGGGAAGCTCCTACAATGAGCAGTTCTTC. Its protein product is CASSYVGSSYNEQFF.

This clonotype was seen only once. For the CDR3, the DNA is TGTGCCAGCAGTTACGCTTCCCCTCATACGCAGTATTTT. Translating it yields CASSYASPHTQYF. V gene TRBV6-5 combines with J gene TRBJ2-3; D remains ambiguous. Trimming removed 2 bases at V and 7 bases at J, with 10 bases between. CDR1 is MNHEY, CDR2 SVGAGI, per germline. The CDR3 is 13 residues long.

This clonotype has a handful of counts. This chain connects TRBV4-3 to TRBJ2-5; 9 bases are a match to TRBD2. CDR3 length: 17 residues. V was pared by 4 bases and J by 4 bases, with 13 bases of the junction left unmatched. In germline, CDR1 is LGHNA, CDR2 YSLEER. In nucleotides, the CDR3 is TGCGCCAGCAGCCCTCATGAAGCGGGAGGAGGGAGAGAGACCCAGTACTTC. Its translation is CASSPHEAGGGRETQYF.

The chain couples TRBV7-6 to TRBJ1-4, with 8 bases aligning to TRBD1. Looked up from germline, CDR1 is SGHVS and CDR2 is FNYEAQ. The CDR3 is 18 residues long. Trimming cost V 0 bases and J 5 bases; bases outside gene matches: 11. CDR3 bases: TGTGCCAGCAGCTTAGCGACCAAGACAGGGGCGAAAAATGAAAAACTGTTTTTT. It encodes CASSLATKTGAKNEKLFF.

About this clonotype itself: The junction does not match germline at one end; this may be a read error. V gene TRBV27 combines with J gene TRBJ2-4; D remains unclear. Germline V gene lookup returns CDR1 MNHEY and CDR2 SMNVEV (reference sequence). There are 8 residues in the CDR3. Here the CDR3 DNA reads TGTGCCAACTCCCATGGAGACTTC. Amino acid sequence: CANSHGDF.

This clonotype has a handful of counts. The chain has TRBV11-2 and TRBJ2-2; 8 bases align to TRBD2. V shed 3 bases and J 5 bases; nucleotides not matched to a gene: 11. This CDR3 has 17 amino acids. Germline loops: CDR1 SGHAT, CDR2 FQNNGV. The CDR3 coding sequence is TGTGCCAGCAGCTTGCACCCGGGACTAGAAGAAACCGGGGAGCTGTTTTTT. Translated, it gives CASSLHPGLEETGELFF. The whole variable domain, filled in from reference TRBV11-2 and TRBJ2-2, reads EAGVAQSPRYKIIEKRQSVAFWCNPISGHATLYWYQQILGQGPKLLIQFQNNGVVDDSQLPKDRFSAERLKGVDSTLKIQPAKLEDSAVYLCASSLHPGLEETGELFFGEGSRLTVL.

This clonotype was observed a single time. This chain joins TRBV20-1 and TRBJ2-3, with TRBD2 identical over 7 bases. J lost 2 bases, V lost 6 bases, and 5 bases had no gene match. Germline CDR1 is DFQATT and CDR2 is SNEGSKA (reference sequence). This CDR3 spans 13 amino acids. Written as DNA, the CDR3 is TGCAGTGCCAAAGCGGGAAACACAGATACGCAGTATTTT. This gives the protein CSAKAGNTDTQYF.

The chain combines TRBV29-1 with TRBJ2-7; no firm D call. The ends were cut back, 6 bases at V and 4 bases at J, with 19 bases in the middle. Looked up from germline, CDR1 is SQVTM and CDR2 is ANQGSEA. This CDR3 is built from 14 residues. For the CDR3, the DNA is TGCAGCGTCGTCTTTTTTCGGCGAGAGTACGAGCAGTACTTC. This translates into CSVVFFRREYEQYF.

This rearrangement joins TRBV3-1 to TRBJ2-7, with a possible D match to TRBD2 (5 bases). The CDR3 length is 12 residues. Per germline, CDR1 LGHDT and CDR2 YNNKEL (reference sequence). With 4 bases removed from V and 3 bases from J, the gap between germline ends came to 7 bases. CDR3 loop: CASSRGLYEQYV. The DNA of the CDR3 is TGTGCCAGCAGCCGAGGACTCTACGAGCAGTACGTC.

The chain joins TRBV20-1 to TRBJ2-3; TRBD2 matches 13 bases. The CDR3 contains 13 residues. V shed 5 bases and J 7 bases; nucleotides not matched to a gene: 3. Germline CDR1 is DFQATT and CDR2 is SNEGSKA (reference sequence). The CDR3 here is CSAPGLAGYTQYF. DNA of the CDR3: TGCAGTGCTCCGGGACTAGCGGGATATACGCAGTATTTT.

V usage is TRBV5-1 and J usage is TRBJ1-4, with a possible D match to TRBD1 (6 bases). Germline CDR1 reads SGHRS; CDR2 reads YFSETQ. Trimming left V 4 bases short and J 4 bases short, with 11 bases between. There are 14 residues in the CDR3. In nucleotides, the CDR3 is TGCGCCAGCAGCGCAATCAGGGGTAATGAAAAACTGTTTTTT. It specifies CASSAIRGNEKLFF.

The V and J genes are TRBV15 and TRBJ2-7, with TRBD1 as a possible D gene (6 bases). The ends were cut back, 5 bases at V and 7 bases at J, with 21 bases in the middle. Per germline, CDR1 LNHNV and CDR2 YYDKDF (reference sequence). The CDR3 spans 15 residues. CDR3 amino acids: CATSAPGPGAYEQYF. Here the CDR3 DNA reads TGTGCCACCAGCGCCCCGGGACCAGGGGCTTATGAGCAGTACTTC.

The chain couples TRBV6-5 to TRBJ2-1; 7 bases map to TRBD1. Germline CDR1 is MNHEY and CDR2 is SVGAGI. This CDR3 contains 14 residues. The V segment lost 5 bases and the J segment 3 bases; nucleotides outside the gene matches: 4. The CDR3 protein is CASSQGVVYNEQFF. In DNA form, the CDR3 reads TGTGCCAGCAGTCAGGGGGTTGTCTACAATGAGCAGTTCTTC.

The chain couples TRBV2 to TRBJ2-5, with 11 bases aligning to TRBD1. The J call is uncertain, as TRBJ2-7 better fits the DNA end. The CDR3 runs to 16 residues. Germline loops: CDR1 SNHLY, CDR2 FYNNEI. The CDR3 DNA reads TGTGCCAGCAGTGAGATGTCGGGACAGGGGGAGTTCGAGCAGTACTTC. Residues: CASSEMSGQGEFEQYF.

Many counts were recorded for this clonotype. The chain links TRBV7-9 to TRBJ2-3; the D is unclear. The V and J ends lost 1 base and 6 bases respectively, with 11 bases between them. The CDR3 has 14 amino acids. Germline CDR1 SEHNR, CDR2 FQNEAQ (reference sequence). CDR3 amino acids: CASSLGYTHDTQYF. CDR3 DNA: TGTGCCAGCAGCTTAGGGTACACACACGATACGCAGTATTTT.

This sequence joins TRBV7-3 and TRBJ2-2; D not resolved. Germline CDR1 is SGHTA and CDR2 is FQGTGA. Trimming left V 0 bases short and J 0 bases short, with 8 bases between. The CDR3 length is 16 residues. The DNA of the CDR3 is TGTGCCAGCAGCTTAACGGGTAGAGCGAACACCGGGGAGCTGTTTTTT. This codes for CASSLTGRANTGELFF. The whole variable domain, remainder taken from reference TRBV7-3 and TRBJ2-2, is GAGVSQTPSNKVTEKGKYVELRCDPISGHTALYWYRQSLGQGPEFLIYFQGTGAADDSGLPNDRFFAVRPEGSVSTLKIQRTERGDSAVYLCASSLTGRANTGELFFGEGSRLTVL.

This chain connects TRBV2 to TRBJ2-1, with TRBD2 matching over 8 bases. The V gene end was trimmed by 4 bases and the J gene end by 8 bases; junction bases not matched to a gene: 10. Germline values: CDR1 SNHLY, CDR2 FYNNEI. CDR3 size: 15 residues. CDR3 in amino acids: CASSGERGIRDEQFF. The CDR3 DNA sequence: TGTGCCAGCAGTGGTGAGCGGGGGATTCGTGATGAGCAGTTCTTC.